One sample yielded the 2 T cell receptor beta chains listed below, sequenced in a study of beta chain features in type 1 diabetes. Findings and caveats of the study: There was a moderate but significant shortening of TCRB CDR3s in all four CD4+ subsets of Type 1 diabetes patients.

These receptors' antigens are unknown. Sequenced material consisted of expressed TCRB transcripts (all of the isolated RNA was reverse transcribed). Profiling relied on immunoSEQ multiplex PCR, and the TCRdb table lists in-frame clones only, not all of them. The sample records 120,000 to 150,000 clones, about 13% being singletons. The sample was central memory CD4+ T cells from blood. The receptors were sampled from a man between 18 and 29 years old with type 1 diabetes.

This clone was picked up a small number of times. CDR3 sequence: CSVERVEDEQFF. The CDR3 DNA reads TGCAGCGTTGAGAGGGTCGAGGATGAGCAGTTCTTC. The rearrangement uses TRBV29-1 and TRBJ2-1; the D gene is possibly TRBD2 (5 bases). This CDR3 is 12 amino acids long. The V and J ends lost 3 bases and 8 bases respectively, with 11 bases between them. Germline V gene lookup returns CDR1 SQVTM and CDR2 ANQGSEA.

The chain is built from TRBV10-3 and TRBJ1-2; tentatively, D is TRBD1 (6 bases). V dropped 8 bases and J dropped 8 bases, with 18 bases sitting between them. CDR3 size: 13 residues. Germline-derived CDR1 and CDR2 are ENHRY and SYGVKD. The CDR3: CAIAAGDLRGYTF. The CDR3 DNA follows: TGTGCCATCGCGGCAGGGGATTTGAGGGGCTACACCTTC.